A single sample is the source of the 9 T cell receptor beta chains below, sequenced in a study of blood T cells in healthy people across ages. For the second PCR, which ran for roughly 7 to 11 cycles, a sample-barcoded 5' primer and a J-beta primer mix were used. TCRdb re-called the 5' RACE reads through MiXCR, storing one row per CDR3 protein. The table has some 1.4 million distinct CDR3 sequences, roughly 45% seen once. Material: blood. Receptors originate from a woman in her late teens or twenties in good health.

The J gene is TRBJ2-7, the V gene TRBV6-5, with D tentatively TRBD1 (5 bases). With 5 bases removed from V and 3 bases from J, the gap between germline ends came to 17 bases. Per the germline V gene, CDR1 is MNHEY and CDR2 is SVGAGI. The CDR3 totals 15 residues. CDR3 DNA sequence: TGTGCCAGCAGTCAACTCACCGGACAACTCTACGAGCAGTACTTC. Residues: CASSQLTGQLYEQYF.

The genes are TRBV6-1 and TRBJ1-1, with D unclear. Trimming removed 5 bases from V and 0 bases from J, with 10 bases in between. Per the germline V gene, CDR1 is MNHNS and CDR2 is SASEGT. This CDR3 region has 14 residues. CDR3 loop: CASSKLRLNTEAFF. The CDR3, as DNA: TGTGCCAGCAGTAAGCTACGCCTGAACACTGAAGCTTTCTTT.

Only one count was recorded for this clonotype. The chain couples TRBV14 to TRBJ1-4, with a weak D call TRBD1 (6 bases). Trimming removed 10 bases from V and 3 bases from J, with 21 bases in between. This CDR3 contains 16 residues. Germline CDR1 is SGHDN and CDR2 is FVKESK. The CDR3 DNA reads TGTGCCATCTACAGGGCGAGGAGGGCTCCTAATGAAAAACTGTTTTTT. Protein sequence: CAIYRARRAPNEKLFF. Filled out from reference TRBV14 and TRBJ1-4, the complete variable domain reads EAGVTQFPSHSVIEKGQTVTLRCDPISGHDNLYWYRRVMGKEIKFLLHFVKESKQDESGMPNNRFLAERTGGTYSTLKVQPAELEDSGVYFCAIYRARRAPNEKLFFGSGTQLSVL.

This clonotype was counted many times. The chain combines TRBV27 with TRBJ2-7, with 10 bases that match TRBD2. The junction had 2 bases not matched to a gene; V was cut back by 3 bases and J by 3 bases. CDR1 and CDR2 from the germline V gene are MNHEY and SMNVEV (reference sequence). CDR3 size: 14 residues. CDR3 region: CASSFRLAGYEQYF. The DNA for the CDR3 is TGTGCCAGCAGTTTCCGACTAGCGGGCTACGAGCAGTACTTC.

This clonotype was observed many times. The chain combines TRBV20-1 with TRBJ2-2, with 8 positions matching TRBD1. The junction had 6 bases not matched to a gene; V was cut back by 0 bases and J by 3 bases. The germline CDR1 and CDR2 sequences are DFQATT and SNEGSKA (reference sequence). The CDR3 has 16 residues. The CDR3, as DNA: TGCAGTGCTAGAGATTCCGACAGGGGAGACACCGGGGAGCTGTTTTTT. This sequence encodes CSARDSDRGDTGELFF.

This clonotype was observed a handful of times. The chain has TRBV27 and TRBJ2-7, with 10 bases identical to TRBD2. V lost 8 bases and J lost 6; bases outside the gene matches: 7. Germline CDR1 and CDR2: MNHEY and SMNVEV (reference sequence). This CDR3 region has 13 residues. Written as DNA, the CDR3 is TGTGCCAGCGGGCCGGGACTAGCGCGCGAGCAGTACTTC. Protein product: CASGPGLAREQYF.

This chain connects TRBV28 to TRBJ2-7; the match to TRBD2 covers 7 bases. Germline CDR1 is MDHEN and CDR2 is SYDVKM. The junction had 7 bases not matched to a gene; V was cut back by 1 base and J by 4 bases. CDR3 length: 15 residues. CDR3 sequence (DNA): TGTGCCAGCAGTTTATATGGGGGGGAACTTTACGAGCAGTACTTC. Translated, it gives CASSLYGGELYEQYF.

This sequence joins TRBV6-5 and TRBJ2-5; 12 bases fit TRBD2. Germline CDR1 and CDR2: MNHEY and SVGAGI. The trim removed 5 bases at V and 11 bases at J, leaving 15 bases unmatched. The CDR3 is 16 amino acids. Here the CDR3 DNA reads TGTGCCAGCAGTCCCTCTAGCGGGGGGGCCGTAGGTGAGCAGTACTTC. Protein sequence: CASSPSSGGAVGEQYF.

As concerns this clonotype: Possible read error: a much larger clone is one base away. The chain carries TRBV28 and TRBJ2-7; 8 bases agree with TRBD1. Trimming at V came to 5 bases and at J to 9 bases, leaving 15 bases not matched to a gene. This CDR3 spans 15 amino acids. Germline V gives CDR1 MDHEN, CDR2 SYDVKM. The CDR3 sequence: CASSGVRTGSDGQYF. The CDR3 nucleotides read TGTGCCAGCAGTGGGGTTAGGACAGGGTCCGACGGGCAGTACTTC. The full variable domain, its missing parts supplied by reference TRBV28 and TRBJ2-7, is DVKVTQSSRYLVKRTGEKVFLECVQDMDHENMFWYRQDPGLGLRLIYFSYDVKMKEKGDIPEGYSVSREKKERFSLILESASTNQTSMYLCASSGVRTGSDGQYFGPGTRLTVT.